Sequencing of this T cell receptor beta chain was carried out in a study of blood T cell repertoires in COVID-19. With 11 bases clipped from V and 5 bases from J, the junction kept 10 bases outside the gene matches. The CDR3 is 13 amino acids. The germline V gene encodes CDR1 SNHLY and CDR2 FYNNEI. Under the authors' procedure: Scientists estimated how many nucleated cells there were by amplifying reference gene primers. Assay used: immunoSEQ multiplex PCR; TCRdb lists only in-frame clones, some missing. V and J calls and clone size are as listed in that table; D and trimming were resolved from the DNA. Here the sample spans 350,000 or so clones, about 90% being singletons.

The chain couples TRBV2 to TRBJ2-7; 9 bases line up with TRBD1. Sequences were obtained from peripheral blood. The origin of this receptor is a woman in her thirties with COVID-19, enrolled during active disease. CDR3: CAWTRDRAHEQYF. In nucleotides, the CDR3 is TGTGCCTGGACCCGGGACAGGGCACACGAGCAGTACTTC.